This T cell receptor beta chain was identified in a study of sequential checkpoint blockade in melanoma. Overall study context: Patients were randomized 1:1 to nivolumab-then-ipilimumab or ipilimumab-then-nivolumab first-line. Both treatment sequences were followed by maintenance nivolumab.

The treatment: randomized to nivolumab then ipilimumab (arm A) or the reverse (arm B). The CDR3 consists of 15 residues. Germline V gives CDR1 MNHNS, CDR2 SASEGT. The V and J ends lost 4 bases and 3 bases respectively, with 15 bases between them. Clones were sequenced by immunoSEQ multiplex PCR, and TCRdb holds only the in-frame ones, with some missing. The table lists about 8,200 clones, around three fifths of them singletons, with approximately 15% in the top ten. This rearrangement joins TRBV6-1 to TRBJ1-1; weak D call: TRBD1 (6 bases). The TCR sequence derives from a human donor with melanoma. The specimen was CD8+ T cells sorted from blood (inferred from file names), collected from a patient given nivolumab and ipilimumab in sequence. CDR3: CASSATTGRDTEAFF. The DNA of the CDR3 is TGTGCCAGCAGTGCTACCACAGGGAGGGACACTGAAGCTTTCTTT.